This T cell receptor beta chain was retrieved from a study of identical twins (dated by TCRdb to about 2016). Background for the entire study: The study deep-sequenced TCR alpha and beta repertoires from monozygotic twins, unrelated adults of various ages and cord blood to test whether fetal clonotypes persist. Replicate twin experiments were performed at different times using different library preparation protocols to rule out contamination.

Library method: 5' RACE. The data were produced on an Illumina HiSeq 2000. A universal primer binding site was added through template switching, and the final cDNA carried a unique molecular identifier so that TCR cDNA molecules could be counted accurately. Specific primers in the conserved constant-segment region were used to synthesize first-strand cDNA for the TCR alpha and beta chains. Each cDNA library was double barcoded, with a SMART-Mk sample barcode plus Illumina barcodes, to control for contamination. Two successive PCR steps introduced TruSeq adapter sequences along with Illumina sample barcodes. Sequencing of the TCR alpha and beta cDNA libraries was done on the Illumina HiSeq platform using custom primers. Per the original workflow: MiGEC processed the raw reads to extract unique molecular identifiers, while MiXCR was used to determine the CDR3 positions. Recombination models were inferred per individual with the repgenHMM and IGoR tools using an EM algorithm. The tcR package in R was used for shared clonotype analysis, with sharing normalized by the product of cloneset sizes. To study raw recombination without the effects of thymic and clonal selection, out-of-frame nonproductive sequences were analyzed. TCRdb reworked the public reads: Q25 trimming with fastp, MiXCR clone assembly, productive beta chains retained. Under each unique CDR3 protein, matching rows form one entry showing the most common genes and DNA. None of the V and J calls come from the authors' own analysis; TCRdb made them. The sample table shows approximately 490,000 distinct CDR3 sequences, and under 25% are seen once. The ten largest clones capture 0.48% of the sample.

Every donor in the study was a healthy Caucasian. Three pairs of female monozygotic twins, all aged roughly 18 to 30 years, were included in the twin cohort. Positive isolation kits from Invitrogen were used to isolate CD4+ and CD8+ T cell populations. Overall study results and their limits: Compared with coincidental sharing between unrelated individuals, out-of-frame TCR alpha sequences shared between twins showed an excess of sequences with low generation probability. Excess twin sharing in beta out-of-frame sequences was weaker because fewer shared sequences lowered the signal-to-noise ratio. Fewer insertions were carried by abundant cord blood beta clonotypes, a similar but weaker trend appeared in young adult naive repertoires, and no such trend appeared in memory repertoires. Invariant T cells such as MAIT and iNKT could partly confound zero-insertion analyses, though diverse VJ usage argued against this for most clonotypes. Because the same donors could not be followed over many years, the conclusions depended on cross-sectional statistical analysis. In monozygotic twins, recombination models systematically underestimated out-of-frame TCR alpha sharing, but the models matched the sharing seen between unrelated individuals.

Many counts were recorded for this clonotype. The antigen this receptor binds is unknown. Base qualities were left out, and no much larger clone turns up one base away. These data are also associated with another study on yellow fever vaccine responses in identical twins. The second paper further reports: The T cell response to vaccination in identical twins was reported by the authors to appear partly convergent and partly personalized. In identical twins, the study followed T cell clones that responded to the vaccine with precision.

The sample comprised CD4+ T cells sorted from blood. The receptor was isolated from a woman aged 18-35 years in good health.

The DNA is TGCGCCAGCAGCTCCCAGGCAGCTTCTTACAATGAGCAGTTCTTC. Its protein reads: CASSSQAASYNEQFF. The sequence is built from TRBV5-1 and TRBJ2-1, with no reliable assignment of the D segment. V loses 3 bases, J loses 4 bases, and the germline ends lie 14 bases apart. There are 15 amino acids in the CDR3, from cysteine to phenylalanine inclusive. Left in the record is the CDR3 DNA by itself, 45 bases read in frame from the first base. CDR1 is given as SGHRS and CDR2 as YFSETQ, both from the germline V gene.